Below, one T cell receptor (beta chain) is given with its context. Profiled with immunoSEQ multiplex PCR; TCRdb holds only in-frame clones, not every one. This sample has over a million clones, with around 76% found just once. The data originate from a study of shared clonotypes between healthy human individuals. CDR1 is SGHNT, CDR2 YYREEE, per germline (reference sequence). This CDR3 is 14 amino acids long. V lost 3 bases, J lost 3 bases, and 6 bases stayed unmatched. The chain has TRBV5-4 and TRBJ2-7; 7 positions agree with TRBD1. The receptor's source is a man between 18 and 35 years old in good health. Input material: memory CD4+ T cells sorted from blood. Subset of the sample: CD45RA-negative fraction. CDR3 DNA: TGTGCCAGCAGCTCCCGACAGGGCGACTACGAGCAGTACTTC. Encoded protein: CASSSRQGDYEQYF.